One sample yielded the 28 T cell receptor beta chains listed below, sequenced in a study of PD-L1 blockade in urothelial cancer (dated by TCRdb to 2015 to 2018). The library was built by means of the immunoSEQ multiplex PCR assay. Here the immuneACCESS table is served through TCRdb, limited to in-frame sequences with V and J called. Missing clones are a known gap in these copies; in checked studies unresolved V genes cover under half, and the rest lacks a known reason. For this sample the table gives under 60,000 clones, of which around 80% were detected only once. The ten largest clones take up roughly 3.3% of the sample. Explained via the paper, the time point label denotes: pretreatment peripheral blood. Material: PBMCs, obtained around atezolizumab (anti-PD-L1) treatment. All receptors derive from a man aged 65-85 years with urothelial cancer.

The chain combines TRBV7-3 with TRBJ2-7; 7 bases agree with TRBD1. The V gene end was trimmed by 6 bases and the J gene end by 2 bases; junction bases not matched to a gene: 7. The CDR3 runs to 14 residues. The germline gives CDR1 SGHTA, CDR2 FQGTGA. CDR3 DNA sequence: TGTGCCAGCAGAGACGGGACAGAGACCTACGAGCAGTACTTC. It yields the protein CASRDGTETYEQYF. Full variable domain (rest looked up from reference TRBV7-3 and TRBJ2-7): GAGVSQTPSNKVTEKGKYVELRCDPISGHTALYWYRQSLGQGPEFLIYFQGTGAADDSGLPNDRFFAVRPEGSVSTLKIQRTERGDSAVYLCASRDGTETYEQYFGPGTRLTVT.

This chain links TRBV18 with TRBJ1-4; D possibly corresponds to TRBD1 (5 bases). CDR1 KGHSH and CDR2 LQKENI come from the germline V gene. The CDR3 has 14 residues. Between the trimmed V and J ends, which lost 3 bases and 7 bases, there was a span of 12 bases. The CDR3 here is CASSPYPGGEKLFF. CDR3 DNA sequence: TGTGCCAGCTCACCTTACCCGGGGGGTGAAAAACTGTTTTTT.

This chain uses TRBV27 with TRBJ2-1; 10 bases line up with TRBD2. The germline V gene has CDR1 MNHEY and CDR2 SMNVEV (reference sequence). The CDR3 has 15 residues. V lost 3 bases and J lost 5; bases outside the gene matches: 4. CDR3 DNA sequence: TGTGCCAGCAGTTTTCCCGGGACTAGCGACAATGAGCAGTTCTTC. Its protein is CASSFPGTSDNEQFF.

This rearrangement joins TRBV6-5 to TRBJ2-1; 8 bases match TRBD2. Germline V gene lookup returns CDR1 MNHEY and CDR2 SVGAGI. The CDR3 is 16 residues long. V shed 4 bases, J shed 5 bases, and the junction held 10 bases outside the gene matches. CDR3 in amino acids: CASSSLTSGANNEQFF. Written as DNA, the CDR3 is TGTGCCAGCAGTTCCCTCACTAGCGGAGCAAACAATGAGCAGTTCTTC.

In this sample, this clone is medium-sized. The V gene is TRBV4-3, the J gene TRBJ2-3, with D perhaps matching TRBD1 (7 bases). The germline CDR1 and CDR2 sequences are LGHNA and YSLEER. Deletions cut 1 base from V and 5 bases from J, with 16 bases between. This CDR3 has 16 residues. This CDR3 reads CASSQATGTPGDTQYF. DNA of the CDR3: TGCGCCAGCAGCCAAGCGACAGGGACTCCAGGAGATACGCAGTATTTT.

The gene calls are TRBV11-3 and TRBJ2-1, with 10 nucleotides matching TRBD2. Trimming at V came to 0 bases and at J to 5 bases, leaving 7 bases not matched to a gene. The CDR3 runs to 17 residues. The V gene's germline CDR1 is SGHNT and CDR2 YENEEA. Here the CDR3 reads CASSLERYSGRNNEQFF. Written as DNA, the CDR3 is TGTGCCAGCAGCTTAGAGAGATATAGCGGGAGGAACAATGAGCAGTTCTTC.

The V gene is TRBV6-4, the J gene TRBJ1-1; 7 bases fit TRBD1. The length of the CDR3 is 14 residues. V was clipped by 0 bases and J by 4 bases; unmatched bases: 2. Germline CDR1 and CDR2: MRHNA and SNTAGT. The CDR3 region is CASSDSNRGTEAFF. CDR3 in DNA: TGTGCCAGCAGTGACTCGAACAGGGGCACTGAAGCTTTCTTT.

There are a few counts of this clone. The chain recombines TRBV11-2 with TRBJ2-6; TRBD1 aligns across 8 bases. Germline V gene sequence: CDR1 SGHAT, CDR2 FQNNGV. Trimming at V came to 0 bases and at J to 2 bases, leaving 9 bases not matched to a gene. This CDR3 has 19 residues. The CDR3 nucleotides read TGTGCCAGCAGCTTAGACATGAGACAGGGGAGACCTGGGGCCAACGTCCTGACTTTC. Its protein is CASSLDMRQGRPGANVLTF.

This clone was picked up a small number of times. The chain couples TRBV6-4 to TRBJ2-3; TRBD1 agrees at 9 bases. V shed 0 bases, J shed 3 bases, and the junction held 1 base outside the gene matches. The germline CDR1 and CDR2 sequences are MRHNA and SNTAGT. The CDR3 has 15 amino acids. DNA of the CDR3: TGTGCCAGCAGTGACTCGGGACAGGGAACAGATACGCAGTATTTT. Residues: CASSDSGQGTDTQYF.

This rearrangement joins TRBV6-6 to TRBJ2-7, with 9 positions matching TRBD1. Per the germline V gene, CDR1 is MNHNY and CDR2 is SVGAGI (reference sequence). Unmatched junction bases numbered 9, after V lost 5 bases and J lost 1 base. The CDR3 totals 16 residues. The CDR3 DNA is TGTGCCAGCAGTACCCCCCGGGACAGGGAATCCTACGAGCAGTACTTC. It is translated as CASSTPRDRESYEQYF.

The rearrangement links TRBV28 to TRBJ1-4; D is unclear. Trimming pared 2 bases from V and 8 bases from J, leaving 9 bases between. Germline-derived CDR1 and CDR2 are MDHEN and SYDVKM. This CDR3 has 13 residues. In nucleotides, the CDR3 is TGTGCCAGCAGTTTACGTATGAGGGAAAAACTGTTTTTT. This gives the protein CASSLRMREKLFF.

V gene TRBV27 combines with J gene TRBJ2-6; D is undetermined. This CDR3 is built from 15 residues. Germline V gene sequence: CDR1 MNHEY, CDR2 SMNVEV (reference sequence). With 6 bases removed from V and 2 bases from J, the gap between germline ends came to 11 bases. The DNA of the CDR3 is TGTGCCAGCAGCCCCCGAAGAGCTGGGGCCAACGTCCTGACTTTC. This sequence encodes CASSPRRAGANVLTF. Based on the CDR3 plus reference TRBV27 and TRBJ2-6, the full variable domain is EAQVTQNPRYLITVTGKKLTVTCSQNMNHEYMSWYRQDPGLGLRQIYYSMNVEVTDKGDVPEGYKVSRKEKRNFPLILESPSPNQTSLYFCASSPRRAGANVLTFGAGSRLTVL.

In this sample, this clone turned up a few times. The chain combines TRBV6-6 with TRBJ1-2; 7 bases match TRBD1. Germline V gene data show CDR1 as MNHNY and CDR2 as SVGAGI (reference sequence). The V segment lost 6 bases and the J segment 2 bases; nucleotides outside the gene matches: 3. The CDR3 is made up of 13 amino acids. Here the CDR3 DNA reads TGTGCCAGCAGGCCGACAGGGAACTATGGCTACACCTTC. It specifies CASRPTGNYGYTF.

This chain links TRBV19 with TRBJ1-5; D not certain. In germline, CDR1 is LNHDA, CDR2 SQIVND (reference sequence). Trimming removed 3 bases at V and 4 bases at J, with 7 bases between. The CDR3 extends over 13 amino acids. For the CDR3, the DNA is TGTGCCAGTAGTATCACCGGGAATCAGCCCCAGCATTTT. This codes for CASSITGNQPQHF.

The chain has TRBV28 and TRBJ1-2; possible D gene TRBD1, 5 bases. Germline CDR1 reads MDHEN; CDR2 reads SYDVKM. V was trimmed by 4 bases and J by 3 bases, leaving 12 bases between them. The CDR3 runs to 14 residues. In nucleotides, the CDR3 is TGTGCCAGCAGTTCAGGCGGGGGATACTATGGCTACACCTTC. The encoded protein is CASSSGGGYYGYTF.

The gene calls are TRBV7-3 and TRBJ2-1, with no clear D. Germline V lookup: CDR1 SGHTA, CDR2 FQGTGA. Between the trimmed V and J ends, which lost 1 base and 7 bases, there was a span of 11 bases. This CDR3 comprises 14 residues. The CDR3 nucleotides read TGTGCCAGCAGCTTAAGGGCCCGTCCTAATGAGCAGTTCTTC. It specifies CASSLRARPNEQFF.

This chain uses TRBV7-9 with TRBJ1-4; TRBD1 is a possible D gene (6 bases). This CDR3 is built from 12 residues. Germline V gene sequence: CDR1 SEHNR, CDR2 FQNEAQ (reference sequence). Trimming pared 11 bases from V and 6 bases from J, leaving 13 bases between. CDR3 amino acids: CAAGAGDEKLFF. The CDR3 DNA sequence: TGTGCCGCGGGGGCGGGGGATGAAAAACTGTTTTTT.

The chain joins TRBV15 to TRBJ2-6, with D perhaps TRBD1 (5 bases). CDR1 LNHNV and CDR2 YYDKDF come from the germline V gene (reference sequence). The V end was cut by 0 bases, the J end by 2 bases, with 8 bases between. This CDR3 has 16 amino acids. The CDR3 region has the DNA TGTGCCACCAGCAGAGACCCCAGGGCTGGGGCCAACGTCCTGACTTTC. It translates to CATSRDPRAGANVLTF. The whole variable domain, remainder taken from reference TRBV15 and TRBJ2-6, is DAMVIQNPRYQVTQFGKPVTLSCSQTLNHNVMYWYQQKSSQAPKLLFHYYDKDFNNEADTPDNFQSRRPNTSFCFLDIRSPGLGDTAMYLCATSRDPRAGANVLTFGAGSRLTVL.

The rearrangement uses TRBV29-1 and TRBJ2-7, with 10 bases matching TRBD1. CDR1 SQVTM and CDR2 ANQGSEA come from the germline V gene. V shed 6 bases, J shed 6 bases, and the junction held 8 bases outside the gene matches. The CDR3 length is 13 residues. Written as DNA, the CDR3 is TGCAGCGTGGATTGGACAGGGGGTCGCGAGCAGTACTTC. This sequence encodes CSVDWTGGREQYF.

The chain uses TRBV7-2 and TRBJ1-2; D remains ambiguous. V shed 3 bases and J shed 8 bases, with 10 bases lying between them. This CDR3 has 12 amino acids. Per germline, CDR1 SGHTA and CDR2 FQGNSA. The chain's CDR3 is CASSFYTGGYTF. The CDR3 DNA is TGTGCCAGCAGCTTCTACACGGGGGGCTACACCTTC.

The gene calls are TRBV19 and TRBJ1-2; D not certain. In germline, CDR1 is LNHDA, CDR2 SQIVND (reference sequence). Trimming took 5 bases from V and 0 from J, leaving 10 bases between them. The CDR3 length is 14 residues. For the CDR3, the DNA is TGTGCCAGTAGTCACAGAATCCCTAACTATGGCTACACCTTC. It encodes CASSHRIPNYGYTF.

The chain employs TRBV28 and TRBJ2-5; 9 bases map to TRBD2. Germline loops: CDR1 MDHEN, CDR2 SYDVKM. Trimming at V came to 2 bases and at J to 5 bases, leaving 12 bases not matched to a gene. CDR3 length: 17 residues. This chain's CDR3 is CASSLHPNSGGGETQYF. Here the CDR3 DNA reads TGTGCCAGCAGTTTACATCCAAATAGCGGGGGAGGGGAGACCCAGTACTTC.

The chain uses TRBV18 and TRBJ1-6; no definite D call. This CDR3 contains 17 residues. Germline assignment: CDR1 KGHSH and CDR2 LQKENI. V dropped 5 bases and J dropped 0 bases, with 14 bases sitting between them. DNA for the CDR3: TGTGCCAGCTCAGACCACGGGATTAGCTCCTATAATTCACCCCTCCACTTT. This gives the protein CASSDHGISSYNSPLHF. Combining the CDR3 with reference TRBV18 and TRBJ1-6 gives the whole variable domain NAGVMQNPRHLVRRRGQEARLRCSPMKGHSHVYWYRQLPEEGLKFMVYLQKENIIDESGMPKERFSAEFPKEGPSILRIQQVVRGDSAAYFCASSDHGISSYNSPLHFGNGTRLTVT.

The chain employs TRBV5-4 and TRBJ2-2, with D maybe TRBD2 (6 bases). Per the germline V gene, CDR1 is SGHNT and CDR2 is YYREEE (reference sequence). This CDR3 region has 16 residues. V lost 5 bases and J 0 bases, leaving 14 bases between the germline ends. This CDR3 reads CASREGRPTNTGELFF. The CDR3 bases are TGTGCCAGCAGGGAGGGACGGCCTACGAACACCGGGGAGCTGTTTTTT.

This clone was counted ten times or more. The rearrangement links TRBV19 to TRBJ2-4; 11 nucleotides align to TRBD1. CDR1 is LNHDA, CDR2 SQIVND, per germline (reference sequence). The CDR3 loop spans 14 amino acids. With V trimmed by 10 bases and J by 1 base, 3 bases remained unmatched. In DNA, the CDR3 is TGTGCCACCGGGACAGGGGGGGCCAAAAACATTCAGTACTTC. It specifies CATGTGGAKNIQYF.

This chain links TRBV28 with TRBJ1-2; 11 bases line up with TRBD1. This CDR3 has 14 residues. V lost 2 bases to trimming and J lost 6 bases; unmatched junction nucleotides: 2. Germline assignment: CDR1 MDHEN and CDR2 SYDVKM. CDR3 nucleotides: TGTGCCAGCAGTTTAGGGACAGGGGGGAATGGCTACACCTTC. Translating gives CASSLGTGGNGYTF.

The gene calls are TRBV7-9 and TRBJ1-2; maybe TRBD1 (5 bases). V was pared by 5 bases and J by 6 bases, with 16 bases between. This CDR3 is 14 amino acids long. The germline V gene encodes CDR1 SEHNR and CDR2 FQNEAQ (reference sequence). In DNA, the CDR3 is TGTGCCAGCAGCCGACGCCGACAGAACGATGGCTACACCTTC. The encoded protein is CASSRRRQNDGYTF.

This clone was counted a few times. The V and J genes are TRBV7-2 and TRBJ2-2; 9 nucleotides line up with TRBD1. Germline CDR1 reads SGHTA; CDR2 reads FQGNSA. V shed 5 bases, J shed 7 bases, and the junction held 5 bases outside the gene matches. The CDR3 sequence is 14 residues long. Here the CDR3 DNA reads TGTGCCAGCAGCCGAACAGGGGGCGGCGGGGAGCTGTTTTTT. Protein product: CASSRTGGGGELFF.